The T cell receptor beta chain described here comes from a study of vaccination and CD4 T cells after COVID-19. Study overall: There were two doses of either BNT162b2 or mRNA-1273 vaccine given to participants. Post-vaccine specimens were obtained a median approximately 70 days after dose two (range 14 to 241).

Overall study results and limits: In convalescent patients, 304 of 307 vaccine-specific clones were mono-reactive for SARS-CoV-2 spike. A median approximately 86% of convalescent patients' SARS-CoV-2-reactive clones emerged only after vaccination.

TCRdb re-called the PCR reads through MiXCR, storing one row per CDR3 protein. This table holds some 21,000 distinct CDR3 sequences, less than 75% found once. V lost 5 bases and J lost 3, with 16 bases in between. The CDR3 loop spans 15 amino acids. In germline, CDR1 is MDHEN, CDR2 SYDVKM. In this sample, this clonotype turned up a few times. The antigen is undetermined. Here the sequenced sample was CD4+ T cells from blood, taken before SARS-CoV-2 vaccination. The genes are TRBV28 and TRBJ2-5, with D possibly being TRBD1 (6 bases). The sequence was collected from a human donor who had recovered from COVID-19. CDR3 in amino acids: CASSEQGKNEETQYF. CDR3 DNA sequence: TGTGCCAGCAGTGAACAGGGAAAGAACGAAGAGACCCAGTACTTC.